This T cell receptor beta chain comes out of a study of blood T cell repertoires in COVID-19. Sequencing was performed with immunoSEQ multiplex PCR; in TCRdb, only in-frame clones are kept and a portion is missing. Counted here are about 160,000 clones, approximately 84% occurring once; the ten biggest clones make up roughly 2.3%. This clone was detected only a few times. V lost 4 bases to trimming and J lost 5 bases; unmatched junction nucleotides: 5. Germline CDR1 MNHEY, CDR2 SMNVEV (reference sequence). The CDR3 consists of 14 residues. The chain uses TRBV27 and TRBJ2-5; 9 nucleotides align to TRBD2. Source material: peripheral blood. This clonotype was sampled from a man between 65 and 85 years old with acute or convalescent COVID-19. The CDR3 nucleotides read TGTGCCAGCAGTTCAAACGCGGGGGGGGAGACCCAGTACTTC. Encoded protein: CASSSNAGGETQYF.